Listed here are 13 T cell receptor beta chains from one sample, sequenced in a study of blood T cell repertoires in COVID-19. Sequencing was performed with immunoSEQ multiplex PCR; in TCRdb, only in-frame clones are kept and a portion is missing. The sample lists 200,000 to 250,000 clones, approximately 90% occurring once. Source material: PBMCs or T cells enriched from blood (not recorded which). The origin of the receptors is a man in his fifties or sixties who had been exposed to COVID-19.

The gene calls are TRBV3-1 (or the pseudogene TRBV3-2) and TRBJ1-1; D call uncertain. The CDR3 runs to 14 residues. From germline, CDR1 is LGHDT and CDR2 YNNKEL (reference sequence). The germline V and J ends were trimmed by 5 bases and 1 base, with 11 bases remaining between them. CDR3 bases: TGTGCCAGCAGCTATTTTTGGCAGAACACTGAAGCTTTCTTT. Protein: CASSYFWQNTEAFF.

The rearrangement uses TRBV5-1 and TRBJ1-1; maybe TRBD1 (5 bases). The CDR3 consists of 15 residues. With 0 bases removed from V and 1 base from J, the gap between germline ends came to 10 bases. CDR1 is SGHRS, CDR2 YFSETQ, per germline. The CDR3 reads CASSLVYRGNTEAFF. The CDR3 coding sequence is TGCGCCAGCAGCTTGGTCTATAGGGGGAACACTGAAGCTTTCTTT.

The CDR3 nucleotides read TGTGCCAGCAGCGTAGGAACAGCTGTAAGCTCCTATAATTCACCCCTCCACTTT. This encodes CASSVGTAVSSYNSPLHF. The rearrangement uses TRBV9 and TRBJ1-6; D call uncertain. Germline lookup yields CDR1 SGDLS and CDR2 YYNGEE. This CDR3 has 18 residues. V gave up 0 bases and J gave up 0 bases, with 13 bases separating them.

V and J are TRBV6-5 and TRBJ1-2; tentative D call: TRBD1 (5 bases). V was pared by 2 bases and J by 8 bases, with 15 bases between. Germline loops: CDR1 MNHEY, CDR2 SVGAGI. The CDR3 contains 14 residues. In DNA form, the CDR3 reads TGTGCCAGCAGTTACGGGGTGCAGGGCTGGGGCTACACCTTC. Encoded protein: CASSYGVQGWGYTF.

The chain has TRBV5-1 and TRBJ2-3, with 10 bases identical to TRBD2. Per the germline V gene, CDR1 is SGHRS and CDR2 is YFSETQ. CDR3 length equals 17 residues. J gave up 1 base and V 0 bases, and 5 bases lay outside the gene matches. CDR3 nucleotide sequence: TGCGCCAGCAGCTTGGTCCCCGGACTAGCGGGCACAGATACGCAGTATTTT. It is translated as CASSLVPGLAGTDTQYF.

The chain carries TRBV2 and TRBJ1-5; 8 nucleotides match TRBD1. The CDR3 length is 15 residues. Looked up from germline, CDR1 is SNHLY and CDR2 is FYNNEI. The ends lost 5 bases at V and 2 bases at J; junction bases unmatched: 5. The CDR3 DNA is TGTGCCAGCAGTCTACAGGGGGACGGCAATCAGCCCCAGCATTTT. Protein: CASSLQGDGNQPQHF.

This sequence joins TRBV5-1 and TRBJ2-2, with TRBD2 matching 9 bases. This CDR3 spans 17 amino acids. Germline CDR1 is SGHRS and CDR2 is YFSETQ. V gave up 5 bases and J gave up 2 bases; unmatched junction bases: 10. CDR3 loop: CASRTRLAGRNTGELFF. The CDR3 DNA is TGCGCCAGCAGAACACGCCTAGCGGGGCGAAACACCGGGGAGCTGTTTTTT.

This clone was seen more than once but under ten times. The genes are TRBV18 and TRBJ1-5; D may be TRBD1 (6 bases). V was trimmed by 0 bases and J by 1 base, leaving 7 bases between them. Germline V lookup: CDR1 KGHSH, CDR2 LQKENI. This CDR3 contains 15 residues. The CDR3 sequence: CASSPPGQSNQPQHF. CDR3 DNA sequence: TGTGCCAGCTCACCACCGGGACAAAGCAATCAGCCCCAGCATTTT.

The J gene is TRBJ1-4, the V gene TRBV5-1, with D tentatively TRBD1 (6 bases). V was clipped by 5 bases and J by 3 bases, with 8 bases between them. The CDR3 is 13 amino acids. CDR1 and CDR2 (germline): SGHRS, YFSETQ. Here the CDR3 reads CASSKGANEKLFF. The CDR3 DNA reads as TGCGCCAGCAGTAAGGGGGCTAATGAAAAACTGTTTTTT.

This chain links TRBV9 with TRBJ1-1; D unresolved. Germline V gene sequence: CDR1 SGDLS, CDR2 YYNGEE. The CDR3 is 15 residues long. V lost 3 bases, J lost 4 bases, and 16 bases lay in between. CDR3 sequence: CASSGRGSPTTEAFF. The CDR3 DNA reads as TGTGCCAGCAGCGGGCGCGGGTCTCCTACCACTGAAGCTTTCTTT.

The J gene is TRBJ1-2, the V gene TRBV9, with 8 nucleotides matching TRBD1. From germline, CDR1 is SGDLS and CDR2 YYNGEE. Trimming at V came to 4 bases and at J to 4 bases, leaving 9 bases not matched to a gene. The CDR3 is 15 residues long. CDR3 region: CASSPDRANFYGYTF. As DNA, the CDR3 is TGTGCCAGCAGCCCGGACAGGGCCAACTTCTATGGCTACACCTTC.

The gene calls are TRBV5-1 and TRBJ1-1; D is uncertain. In germline, CDR1 is SGHRS, CDR2 YFSETQ. V was shortened by 1 base and J by 0 bases, with 13 bases between the two germline ends. This CDR3 has 16 residues. The CDR3 DNA reads as TGCGCCAGCAGCTTGTTAGCCAGCATCATGAACACTGAAGCTTTCTTT. Amino acids: CASSLLASIMNTEAFF.

The V gene is TRBV28, the J gene TRBJ2-4; weak D call: TRBD2 (6 bases). This CDR3 is built from 19 residues. V gave up 1 base and J gave up 6 bases, with 25 bases separating them. CDR1 MDHEN and CDR2 SYDVKM come from the germline V gene. CDR3 in amino acids: CASSLLVGAGLTLGNIQYF. In nucleotides, the CDR3 is TGTGCCAGCAGTTTATTAGTCGGGGCGGGGCTCACCCTAGGAAACATTCAGTACTTC.